The rows below give T cell receptor beta chains drawn from one sample of a study of tumor-infiltrating lymphocytes in primary liver carcinoma. Each CDR3 protein is one row after TCRdb ran MiXCR on the multiplex PCR reads. The table lists 300,000 to 350,000 distinct CDR3 sequences, about 61% of them singletons. Sequenced material: peripheral blood. Source of these receptors: a man between 40 and 49 years old with primary liver carcinoma and hepatitis B virus infection. Both conserved end residues are part of each CDR3. The D gene is left open where the match is weak. A row's size may be missing; if present it is once, few, many or a size class.

j_call | d_call | v_call | clone_size | cdr3_nt | cdr3_aa
TRBJ1-1 | . | TRBV29-1 | . | TGCAGCGTCCGGGATCCGACTGAAGCTCTCTTT | CSVRDPTEALF
TRBJ2-2 | . | TRBV4-1 | . | TGCGTCAGCAGTTGGACAGCAAACACCGGGGAGCTGTTTTTT | CVSSWTANTGELFF
TRBJ2-4 | . | TRBV6-6 | many | TGTGCCAGCAGCGACAGCGGGACAATAGCCAAAAACATTCAGTACTTC | CASSDSGTIAKNIQYF
TRBJ1-1 | TRBD1 | TRBV11-2 | once | TGTGCCAGCAGCTTAACTGGACAGGGGGAAGCTTTCTTT | CASSLTGQGEAFF
TRBJ2-6 | . | TRBV11-2 | . | TGTGTCAGCAGCTTAAGCTGTCATTCTGGGGCCAACGTCCTGACTTTC | CVSSLSCHSGANVLTF
TRBJ2-3 | TRBD2 | TRBV6-2/TRBV6-3 | many | TGTGCCAGCAGTTACGTGGGGACTAGCGGGAGTGGCACAGATACGCAGTATTTT | CASSYVGTSGSGTDTQYF
TRBJ2-2 | . | TRBV6-1 | . | TGTGCCAGCAGGCCAGGACCCACCGGGGAGCTGTTTTTT | CASRPGPTGELFF
TRBJ2-7 | . | TRBV4-1 | . | TGCGCCAGCAGCAAGGACAGTGGCTGGTACGAGCAGTACTTC | CASSKDSGWYEQYF
TRBJ2-7 | TRBD1 | TRBV6-5 | many | TGTGCCAGCACGGTAGGAGGGACAGGGTCCTACGAGCAGTACTTC | CASTVGGTGSYEQYF
TRBJ2-1 | TRBD1 | TRBV4-3 | . | TGCGCCAGCAGCCGGACCGGGACAGAGTGCAATGAGCAATTCTTC | CASSRTGTECNEQFF
TRBJ2-3 | TRBD2 | TRBV11-2 | . | TGTGCCAGTAGCCAGGGACTAACGGAAGACACAGATACGCAGTATTTT | CASSQGLTEDTDTQYF
TRBJ2-7 | . | TRBV11-2 | . | TGTGCCAGCAGCTTCCGTGCTAGCGTCAGCTCCTACCAACAGTACTTC | CASSFRASVSSYQQYF
TRBJ2-5 | . | TRBV6-5 | . | TGTGCCAGCAGTTACGATATCGTGAGCGCAGAGACCCAGTACTTC | CASSYDIVSAETQYF
TRBJ1-3 | . | TRBV11-2 | . | TGTGCCAGCAGCCTATGGCCCGAGACTGCTGGAAACACCATATATTTT | CASSLWPETAGNTIYF
TRBJ2-5 | . | TRBV5-4 | once | TGTGCCAGCAGTCTCGCGTCCCTGGATGAGACCCAGTACTTC | CASSLASLDETQYF
TRBJ2-3 | . | TRBV24-1 | . | TGTGCCACCAGTGATTTGGGGGTTGGCTCAGATACGCAGTATTTT | CATSDLGVGSDTQYF
TRBJ2-7 | . | TRBV4-3 | . | TGCGCCAGCGACCAAGATTCGAATCACGAGCAGTACTTC | CASDQDSNHEQYF
TRBJ1-1 | . | TRBV5-1 | . | TGCGCCAGCAGCACCTTAGGGGGCACTGAAGCTTTCTTT | CASSTLGGTEAFF
TRBJ2-3 | . | TRBV29-1 | many | TGCAGCGTTGCAGGGAGACTCACAGATACGCAGTATTTT | CSVAGRLTDTQYF
TRBJ1-1 | TRBD1 | TRBV12-3/TRBV12-4 | few | TGTGCCAGCAGAAGGATACCGGGACAGAAGACTGAAGCTTTCTTT | CASRRIPGQKTEAFF
TRBJ2-3 | . | TRBV11-2 | once | TGTGCCAGCAGCTTAGAGTCCCTAGGTCGATCGCAGTATTTT | CASSLESLGRSQYF
TRBJ2-7 | TRBD2 | TRBV28 | . | TGTGCCAGCAGTTTTGGAGCTGGAAGCGGGGCGGGGGAGCAGTACTTC | CASSFGAGSGAGEQYF
TRBJ2-2 | TRBD2 | TRBV12-3/TRBV12-4 | many | TGTGCCAGCAGACCCACGACTAGCGGTATGACCGGGGAGCTGTTTTTT | CASRPTTSGMTGELFF
TRBJ1-2 | TRBD1 | TRBV4-1 | many | TGCGCCAGCAGCCAAGTCGGACAGGGGGACGGCTACACCTTC | CASSQVGQGDGYTF